This TCR beta chain was sequenced in a study of cytomegalovirus exposure and HLA in healthy donors. CDR1 and CDR2 (germline): MDHEN, SYDVKM. With 5 bases removed from V and 5 bases from J, the gap between germline ends came to 10 bases. The CDR3 spans 12 residues. Assay used: immunoSEQ multiplex PCR; TCRdb lists only in-frame clones, some missing. The data show about 64,000 clones, about 91% seen once. In its sample, this clone was seen a few times. The sequence was obtained from a young woman in good health and CMV-seronegative. The sample was PBMCs. The V call is TRBV28, the J call TRBJ2-7; maybe TRBD1 (6 bases). The CDR3 region is CASSENRDEQYF. The CDR3 coding sequence is TGTGCCAGCAGTGAGAACAGGGACGAGCAGTACTTC.